Listed here are 14 T cell receptor beta chains from one sample, sequenced in a study of shared clonotypes between healthy human individuals. Profiled with immunoSEQ multiplex PCR; TCRdb holds only in-frame clones, not every one. Among about 1 million clones listed, about 80% were seen once. Sequencing input: memory CD4+ T cells sorted from blood. Subset defined: CD45RA-negative fraction. Every receptor here comes from a man between 18 and 35 years old in good health.

The rearrangement uses TRBV7-9 and TRBJ2-1; 10 bases align to TRBD1. The CDR3 extends over 16 amino acids. CDR1 and CDR2 from the germline V gene are SEHNR and FQNEAQ (reference sequence). The trim removed 5 bases at V and 7 bases at J, leaving 11 bases unmatched. CDR3 loop: CASSPNRQGAGNEQFF. CDR3 nucleotides: TGTGCCAGCAGCCCGAACCGACAGGGGGCTGGGAATGAGCAGTTCTTC.

This clone appeared a few times. The chain joins TRBV28 to TRBJ1-5, with D possibly being TRBD1 (6 bases). This CDR3 comprises 16 residues. CDR1 is MDHEN and CDR2 is SYDVKM in the germline V gene. The ends were cut back, 6 bases at V and 0 bases at J, with 15 bases in the middle. The CDR3 DNA reads TGTGCCAGCAGCCTTGGGAACAGGGTTAGCAATCAGCCCCAGCATTTT. It codes for CASSLGNRVSNQPQHF.

The chain recombines TRBV5-6 with TRBJ2-4; 7 bases match TRBD1. This CDR3 is built from 16 residues. After removal of 3 bases from V and 0 bases from J, the junction contained 6 bases not matched to a gene. Germline V gene lookup returns CDR1 SGHDT and CDR2 YYEEEE. CDR3: CASSWGTAIAKNIQYF. DNA for the CDR3: TGTGCCAGCAGCTGGGGGACAGCTATAGCCAAAAACATTCAGTACTTC.

This rearrangement joins TRBV29-1 to TRBJ2-3; TRBD2 is a possible D gene (6 bases). Trimming left V 2 bases short and J 4 bases short, with 16 bases between. Germline CDR1 is SQVTM and CDR2 is ANQGSEA. This CDR3 has 15 residues. The CDR3 loop is CSVEPRLVEADTQYF. The CDR3 DNA follows: TGCAGCGTTGAACCTAGACTAGTAGAGGCAGATACGCAGTATTTT.

The V gene is TRBV30, the J gene TRBJ2-3; no reliable D call. The CDR3 extends over 14 amino acids. Trimming removed 0 bases at V and 4 bases at J, with 11 bases between. Per germline, CDR1 GTSNPN and CDR2 SVGIG (reference sequence). The CDR3 sequence: CAWSVRVPPDTQYF. The CDR3 bases are TGTGCCTGGAGTGTACGGGTGCCCCCAGATACGCAGTATTTT.

This chain uses TRBV7-2 with TRBJ2-7, with TRBD1 as a possible D gene (6 bases). Germline V gene sequence: CDR1 SGHTA, CDR2 FQGNSA. Deletions cut 4 bases from V and 5 bases from J, with 12 bases between. The CDR3 runs to 13 residues. CDR3 in amino acids: CASSYSEGDEQYF. The CDR3 DNA sequence: TGTGCCAGCAGCTACAGCGAGGGGGACGAGCAGTACTTC.

The CDR3 nucleotides are TGTGCCAGCAGCATAAGGGAGGGTAACACAGATACGCAGTATTTT. Protein: CASSIREGNTDTQYF. V gene TRBV6-1 combines with J gene TRBJ2-3; 7 nucleotides agree with TRBD2. V trimming: 6 bases; J trimming: 2 bases; junction bases outside the gene matches: 8. The germline V gene has CDR1 MNHNS and CDR2 SASEGT. CDR3 length equals 15 residues.

The chain has TRBV10-3 and TRBJ1-1, with D maybe TRBD1 (5 bases). Looked up from germline, CDR1 is ENHRY and CDR2 is SYGVKD. CDR3 length: 14 residues. V was trimmed by 3 bases and J by 3 bases, leaving 11 bases between them. CDR3 amino acids: CAISERGADTEAFF. DNA of the CDR3: TGTGCCATCAGTGAACGAGGGGCGGACACTGAAGCTTTCTTT.

This clone was counted a few times. The CDR3 spells CASSLIERGQETQYF. CDR3 DNA: TGTGCCAGCAGTTTGATTGAGAGGGGGCAAGAGACCCAGTACTTC. The chain employs TRBV7-9 and TRBJ2-5; the D gene is possibly TRBD1 (6 bases). The ends were cut back, 6 bases at V and 2 bases at J, with 16 bases in the middle. Germline loops: CDR1 SEHNR, CDR2 FQNEAQ (reference sequence). The CDR3 runs 15 residues. The whole variable domain, remainder taken from reference TRBV7-9 and TRBJ2-5, is DTGVSQNPRHKITKRGQNVTFRCDPISEHNRLYWYRQTLGQGPEFLTYFQNEAQLEKSRLLSDRFSAERPKGSFSTLEIQRTEQGDSAMYLCASSLIERGQETQYFGPGTRLLVL.

As regards this clone: Other nucleotide sequences from this sample produce the same CDR3. The chain joins TRBV29-1 to TRBJ1-2, with a possible D match to TRBD1 (5 bases). The CDR3 has 10 amino acids. Trimming removed 4 bases at V and 6 bases at J, with 6 bases between. Germline CDR1 is SQVTM and CDR2 is ANQGSEA. The CDR3 nucleotides are TGCAGCGTTGCGGGGGATGGCTACACCTTC. Its translation is CSVAGDGYTF.

This clone was recorded only once. V is TRBV5-1 and J is TRBJ2-1, with a tentative D call TRBD1 (8 bases). V lost 0 bases, J lost 9 bases, and 19 bases lay in between. Germline CDR1 and CDR2: SGHRS and YFSETQ. This CDR3 is built from 16 residues. In nucleotides, the CDR3 is TGCGCCAGCAGCTTGGCCCTAGGACAGGGAGGGGGTGAGCAGTTCTTC. Translation gives CASSLALGQGGGEQFF.

The genes are TRBV6-1 and TRBJ2-7; TRBD1 matches at 8 bases. The CDR3 is 15 amino acids. After removal of 6 bases from V and 2 bases from J, the junction contained 9 bases not matched to a gene. CDR1 is MNHNS and CDR2 is SASEGT in the germline V gene. The DNA of the CDR3 is TGTGCCAGCAGCGCCGGACCGGGACAGGCCTACGAGCAGTACTTC. Translating it yields CASSAGPGQAYEQYF.

The chain employs TRBV12-5 and TRBJ2-5; 16 nucleotides agree with TRBD2. Per the germline V gene, CDR1 is LGHNT and CDR2 is FRNRAP. Losses at the gene ends were 5 bases for V and 2 bases for J; bases not matched to a gene: 2. This CDR3 comprises 16 residues. The CDR3 here is CASGPGLAGGQETQYF. CDR3 nucleotides: TGTGCTAGTGGTCCGGGACTAGCGGGGGGGCAAGAGACCCAGTACTTC.

This sequence joins TRBV6-1 and TRBJ1-5; 9 bases line up with TRBD1. V was clipped by 2 bases and J by 5 bases; unmatched bases: 4. The CDR3 is 15 residues long. Germline values: CDR1 MNHNS, CDR2 SASEGT. This chain's CDR3 is CASSERRTGDQPQHF. DNA of the CDR3: TGTGCCAGCAGTGAACGGAGGACAGGGGATCAGCCCCAGCATTTT.